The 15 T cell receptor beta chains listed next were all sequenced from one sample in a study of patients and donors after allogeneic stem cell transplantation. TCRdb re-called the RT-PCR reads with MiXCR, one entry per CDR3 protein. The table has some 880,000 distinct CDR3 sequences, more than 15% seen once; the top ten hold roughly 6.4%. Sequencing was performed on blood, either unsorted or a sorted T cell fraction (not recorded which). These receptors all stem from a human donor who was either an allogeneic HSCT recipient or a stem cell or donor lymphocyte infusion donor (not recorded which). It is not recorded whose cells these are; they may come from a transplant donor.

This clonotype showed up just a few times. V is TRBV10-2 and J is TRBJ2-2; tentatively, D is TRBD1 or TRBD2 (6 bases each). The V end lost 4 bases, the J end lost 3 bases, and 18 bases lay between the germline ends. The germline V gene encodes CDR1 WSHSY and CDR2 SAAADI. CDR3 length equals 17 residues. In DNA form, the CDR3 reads TGCGCCAGCAGTGTTGGGGGGCGCTTAGAGTACACCGGGGAGCTGTTTTTT. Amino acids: CASSVGGRLEYTGELFF.

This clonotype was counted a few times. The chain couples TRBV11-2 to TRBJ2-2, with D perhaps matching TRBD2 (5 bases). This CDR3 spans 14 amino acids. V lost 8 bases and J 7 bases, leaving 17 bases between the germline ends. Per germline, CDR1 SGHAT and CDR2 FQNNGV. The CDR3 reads CASGGLSEFGELFF. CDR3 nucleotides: TGTGCCAGCGGAGGACTTTCCGAGTTCGGGGAGCTGTTTTTT.

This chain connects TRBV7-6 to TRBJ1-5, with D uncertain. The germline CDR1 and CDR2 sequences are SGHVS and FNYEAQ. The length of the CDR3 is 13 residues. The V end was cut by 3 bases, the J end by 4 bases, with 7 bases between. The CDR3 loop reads CASSLQHNQPQHF. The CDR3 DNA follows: TGTGCCAGCAGCTTGCAGCATAATCAGCCCCAGCATTTT.

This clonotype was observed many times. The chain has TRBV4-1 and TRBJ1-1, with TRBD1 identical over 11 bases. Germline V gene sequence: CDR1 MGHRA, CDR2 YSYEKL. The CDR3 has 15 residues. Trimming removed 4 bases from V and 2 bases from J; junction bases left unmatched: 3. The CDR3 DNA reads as TGCGCCAGCAGCCCGGGACAGGGGGATAACACTGAAGCTTTCTTT. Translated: CASSPGQGDNTEAFF.

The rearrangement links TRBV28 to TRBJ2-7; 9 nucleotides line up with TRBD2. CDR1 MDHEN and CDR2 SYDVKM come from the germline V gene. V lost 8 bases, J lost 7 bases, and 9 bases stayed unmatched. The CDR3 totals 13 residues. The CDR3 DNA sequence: TGTGCCAGCTTCAAAGGGGCGGGGGGGGAGCAGTACTTC. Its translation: CASFKGAGGEQYF.

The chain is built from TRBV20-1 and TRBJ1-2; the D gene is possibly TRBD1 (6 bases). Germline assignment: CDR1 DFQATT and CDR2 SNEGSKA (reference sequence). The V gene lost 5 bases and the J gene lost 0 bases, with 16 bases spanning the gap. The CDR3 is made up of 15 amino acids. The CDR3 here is CSARRGTQSNYGYTF. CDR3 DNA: TGCAGTGCTCGACGCGGGACACAATCTAACTATGGCTACACCTTC.

The CDR3 DNA reads as TGCGCCAGCAGCCAAGATAATAGAGGACAGGGCCCTTCCGATGAGCAGTTCTTC. Protein: CASSQDNRGQGPSDEQFF. This rearrangement joins TRBV4-1 to TRBJ2-1; TRBD1 aligns across 8 bases. After removal of 0 bases from V and 8 bases from J, the junction contained 15 bases not matched to a gene. The CDR3 is 18 amino acids. The germline V gene encodes CDR1 MGHRA and CDR2 YSYEKL.

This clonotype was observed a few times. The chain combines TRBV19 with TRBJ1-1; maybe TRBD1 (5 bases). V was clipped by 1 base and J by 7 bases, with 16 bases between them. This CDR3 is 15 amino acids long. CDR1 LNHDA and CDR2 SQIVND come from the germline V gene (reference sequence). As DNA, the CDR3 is TGTGCCAGTAGTATAGTCGCCGGGGGGGACGGTGAAGCTTTCTTT. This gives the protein CASSIVAGGDGEAFF.

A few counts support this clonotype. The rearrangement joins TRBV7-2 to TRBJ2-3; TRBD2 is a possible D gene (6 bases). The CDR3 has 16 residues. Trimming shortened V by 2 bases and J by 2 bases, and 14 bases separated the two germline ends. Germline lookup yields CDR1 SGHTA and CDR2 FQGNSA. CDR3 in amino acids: CASSLSSGGITDTQYF. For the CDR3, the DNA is TGTGCCAGCAGCTTAAGCTCCGGGGGAATCACAGATACGCAGTATTTT.

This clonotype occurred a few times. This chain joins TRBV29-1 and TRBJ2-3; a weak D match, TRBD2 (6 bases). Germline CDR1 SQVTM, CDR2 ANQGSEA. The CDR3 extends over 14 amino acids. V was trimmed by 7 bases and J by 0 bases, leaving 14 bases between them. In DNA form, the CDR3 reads TGCAGCGGCCGAGGAGGGCCTAGCACAGATACGCAGTATTTT. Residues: CSGRGGPSTDTQYF.

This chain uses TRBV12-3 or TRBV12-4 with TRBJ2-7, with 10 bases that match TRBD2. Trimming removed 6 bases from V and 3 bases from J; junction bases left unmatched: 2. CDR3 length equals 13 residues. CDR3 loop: CASRRTSGYEQYF. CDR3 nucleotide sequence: TGTGCCAGCAGGCGGACTAGCGGCTACGAGCAGTACTTC.

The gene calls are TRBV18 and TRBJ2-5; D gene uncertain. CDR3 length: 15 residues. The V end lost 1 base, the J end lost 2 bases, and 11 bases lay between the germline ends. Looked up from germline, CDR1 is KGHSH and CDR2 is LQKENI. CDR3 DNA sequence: TGTGCCAGCTCACCACTTGATACTGTGCAAGAGACCCAGTACTTC. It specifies CASSPLDTVQETQYF.

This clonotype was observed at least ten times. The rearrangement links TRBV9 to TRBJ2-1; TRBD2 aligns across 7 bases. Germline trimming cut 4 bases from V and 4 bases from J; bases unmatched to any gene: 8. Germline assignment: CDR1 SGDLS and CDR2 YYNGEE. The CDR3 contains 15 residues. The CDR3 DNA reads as TGTGCCAGCAGCCCCCGGCTAGCGGCTTACAATGAGCAGTTCTTC. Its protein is CASSPRLAAYNEQFF.

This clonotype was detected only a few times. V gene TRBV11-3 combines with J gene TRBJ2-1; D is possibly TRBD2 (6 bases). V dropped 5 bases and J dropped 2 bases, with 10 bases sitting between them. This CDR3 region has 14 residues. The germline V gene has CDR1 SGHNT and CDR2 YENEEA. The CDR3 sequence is CASSPGGPYNEQFF. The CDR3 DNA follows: TGTGCCAGCAGCCCCGGAGGGCCCTACAATGAGCAGTTCTTC.

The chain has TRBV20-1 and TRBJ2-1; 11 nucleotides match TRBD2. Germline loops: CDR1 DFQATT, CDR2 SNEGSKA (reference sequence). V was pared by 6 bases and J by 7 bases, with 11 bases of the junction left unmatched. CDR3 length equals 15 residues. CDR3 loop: CSALLAGGIRNEQFF. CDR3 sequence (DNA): TGCAGTGCGCTCCTAGCGGGGGGAATCCGTAATGAGCAGTTCTTC.